This TCR beta chain was sequenced for a study of T cell repertoires in cytomegalovirus infection. Background on the study: Use of recently identified HLA-C-restricted and well-studied HLA-B-restricted CMV epitopes was part of the study. Matching HLA type, along with CMV infection, was indicated by public TCR beta signatures. Study observations and caveats: HLA-C-restricted, CMV-specific TCR beta clonotypes were dominant ex vivo.

TCRdb called the reads again in MiXCR, with one record for every CDR3 protein. The sample shows 300,000 to 400,000 distinct CDR3 sequences, 25% to 35% of them seen only once. There are 13 residues in the CDR3. Germline lookup yields CDR1 MNHEY and CDR2 SVGAGI. V was pared by 8 bases and J by 0 bases, with 10 bases between. There are a few counts of this clonotype. What it binds is unknown. The chain links TRBV6-5 to TRBJ1-1, with unresolved D. The source material was cultured PBMCs, sampled from culture after CMV antigen stimulation. This clonotype was sampled from a human donor in good health (CMV status not recorded). Some clones in this sample may be carry-over from other donors' samples. CDR3 sequence (DNA): TGTGCCAGCCTTCCGGATCTGAACACTGAAGCTTTCTTT. It specifies CASLPDLNTEAFF.